The following is a TCR beta chain sequence with its context. There is no known antigen for this receptor. Per-base quality was not reported, and no clone a single base away is much larger than it. Sequences MNHEY (CDR1) and SMNVEV (CDR2) are obtained from the germline V gene (reference sequence). Cut back by 7 bases and 1 base, the V and J ends lie 7 bases apart. Its CDR3 holds 12 amino acids, cysteine through phenylalanine. Only the CDR3 part of the read is kept: 36 bases, read in frame from the first base. This sample is part of a study of T cell changes during pregnancy in multiple sclerosis (dated by TCRdb to between 2018 and 2021). Describing the broader study: Changes in the T cell repertoire over the course of pregnancy were examined in this study in women with multiple sclerosis.

To prepare the library, the immunoSEQ multiplex PCR assay was applied. TCRdb provides this immuneACCESS table in a form limited to in-frame rearrangements. Some clones are lacking; in checked studies, under half of them reflect an unresolved V gene, and why the rest are absent is not known. For this sample there are roughly 73,000 clones; around nine tenths appear just once. The ten largest clonotypes hold approximately 2.1% of the sample. The chain was built from TRBV27 and TRBJ1-1; the D gene is unclear. Specimen: peripheral blood, collected in the second trimester of pregnancy. The TCR originated in a female donor in good health, enrolled as a control in a pregnancy study. The CDR3 loop reads CASMGGNTEAFF. The nucleotides are TGTGCCAGCATGGGAGGGAACACTGAAGCTTTCTTT.